The sequence of this T cell receptor (beta chain) was determined in a study of T cell responses to AZD1222 COVID-19 vaccine. Study conclusions and caveats: With two AZD1222 doses given, Spike-specific TCR breadth and depth both rose. CD4 TCRs associated with vaccination spanned spike, dominating at 160-218 and 743-854. Females made up more of the donors, who were largely white British, and clonal diversity may have come out too low.

Generated by immunoSEQ multiplex PCR, the TCRdb table keeps only in-frame clones and is missing some. The profile shows tens of thousands of clones, roughly 86% of them singletons. The CDR3 is 13 residues long. Germline V gives CDR1 SEHNR, CDR2 FQNEAQ (reference sequence). V dropped 1 base and J dropped 6 bases, with 9 bases sitting between them. Comment on this clone: Its cognate antigen is unknown.

Pooling of second doses given at about 4 or about 12 weeks was done. V is TRBV7-9 and J is TRBJ1-2; D remains unclear. Sequences were derived from peripheral blood, sampled 28 days after the second AZD1222 dose. The sequence was collected from an adult who received the AZD1222 COVID-19 vaccine. The CDR3 spells CASSLEVKNGYTF. In DNA, the CDR3 is TGTGCCAGCAGCTTAGAGGTAAAAAATGGCTACACCTTC. Complete variable domain (other parts from reference TRBV7-9 and TRBJ1-2): DTGVSQNPRHKITKRGQNVTFRCDPISEHNRLYWYRQTLGQGPEFLTYFQNEAQLEKSRLLSDRFSAERPKGSFSTLEIQRTEQGDSAMYLCASSLEVKNGYTFGSGTRLTVV.